This T cell receptor beta chain was sequenced for a study of OX40 agonist ivuxolimab in advanced cancers. Across the whole study: While on treatment, patients had intravenous ivuxolimab at 0.01 to 10 mg/kg every 2 weeks. Study-level findings and limits: Expanded clones belonging to CD8+ T cells outnumbered, on average, those of CD4+.

On this clone itself: What it recognizes is unknown.

CDR3 length equals 16 residues. V was shortened by 0 bases and J by 6 bases, with 14 bases between the two germline ends. Germline loops: CDR1 KGHSH, CDR2 LQKENI. Repertoires were generated with immunoSEQ multiplex PCR, while TCRdb's copy carries only in-frame clones and drops some. The data show about 51,000 clones, approximately 83% seen once. The sequences come from CD4+ or CD8+ T cells sorted from blood, collected in a trial of the OX40 agonist ivuxolimab. This sequence originates from an adult with an advanced solid tumor such as melanoma, head and neck, liver or kidney cancer. The chain combines TRBV18 with TRBJ2-2; either TRBD1 or TRBD2 may supply D (5 bases each). CDR3 sequence reads: CASSPPGRSSAGELFF. CDR3 coding DNA: TGTGCCAGCTCACCACCGGGACGGTCCTCCGCCGGGGAGCTGTTTTTT.